This passage covers 13 T cell receptor beta chains from one sample sequenced in a study of T cells in Graves' hyperthyroidism and ophthalmopathy. TCR beta CDR3 sequences were amplified from RNA transcripts. Carried out on the TCR CDR3, a first-round RT-PCR used the HTBI primer set. TCRdb itself ran the multiplex PCR reads through MiXCR, one entry per CDR3 protein. The table has hundreds of thousands of distinct CDR3 sequences, about 15% seen once. Sequences were obtained from blood. These receptors were obtained from a young man with Graves' ophthalmopathy.

The table lists this clonotype with many counts. The chain carries TRBV20-1 and TRBJ2-1; 7 bases line up with TRBD1. The germline V gene encodes CDR1 DFQATT and CDR2 SNEGSKA (reference sequence). V lost 6 bases, J lost 12 bases, and 11 bases stayed unmatched. CDR3 size: 12 residues. Here the CDR3 reads CSAPIPGGGQFF. DNA for the CDR3: TGCAGTGCCCCTATACCAGGGGGTGGGCAGTTCTTC.

This chain links TRBV15 with TRBJ1-6, with D unclear. CDR3 length: 16 residues. The germline CDR1 and CDR2 sequences are LNHNV and YYDKDF (reference sequence). The V and J ends lost 0 bases and 5 bases respectively, with 11 bases between them. CDR3 coding DNA: TGTGCCACCAGCAGAGATCGTATAAGCCATAATTCACCCCTCCACTTT. Protein: CATSRDRISHNSPLHF. Together with reference TRBV15 and TRBJ1-6, the CDR3 gives the full variable domain: DAMVIQNPRYQVTQFGKPVTLSCSQTLNHNVMYWYQQKSSQAPKLLFHYYDKDFNNEADTPDNFQSRRPNTSFCFLDIRSPGLGDTAMYLCATSRDRISHNSPLHFGNGTRLTVT.

This rearrangement joins TRBV7-2 to TRBJ2-4, with D perhaps matching TRBD1 or TRBD2 (6 bases each). The V end lost 0 bases, the J end lost 0 bases, and 12 bases lay between the germline ends. The CDR3 has 17 residues. Germline V gives CDR1 SGHTA, CDR2 FQGNSA. In nucleotides, the CDR3 is TGTGCCAGCAGCTTAGCGCCGGGGGCTTCAGCCAAAAACATTCAGTACTTC. Translated, it gives CASSLAPGASAKNIQYF.

This clonotype was found many times. This chain's CDR3 is CASSLWTEQFF. The CDR3 region has the DNA TGTGCCAGCAGCTTATGGACTGAGCAGTTCTTC. This sequence joins TRBV7-2 and TRBJ2-1; no reliable D call. Germline V lookup: CDR1 SGHTA, CDR2 FQGNSA. Trimming cost V 2 bases and J 9 bases, with 5 bases left between them. This CDR3 comprises 11 residues. The full variable domain, completed using reference TRBV7-2 and TRBJ2-1, is GAGVSQSPSNKVTEKGKDVELRCDPISGHTALYWYRQSLGQGLEFLIYFQGNSAPDKSGLPSDRFSAERTGGSVSTLTIQRTQQEDSAVYLCASSLWTEQFFGPGTRLTVL.

This clonotype was seen many times. This chain joins TRBV12-3 or TRBV12-4 and TRBJ1-4; D is unresolved. There are 15 residues in the CDR3. Trimming pared 0 bases from V and 4 bases from J, leaving 9 bases between. This CDR3 reads CASSLALGDNEKLFF. The CDR3 DNA sequence: TGTGCCAGCAGTTTAGCGCTCGGGGATAATGAAAAACTGTTTTTT.

This clonotype has a count of ten or more. This rearrangement joins TRBV24-1 to TRBJ2-5; 7 bases line up with TRBD2. The CDR3 has 13 amino acids. The J segment lost 7 bases and the V segment lost 7 bases, leaving 8 bases of the junction unmatched. CDR1 KGHDR and CDR2 SFDVKD come from the germline V gene. Here the CDR3 DNA reads TGTGCCACCAGCCGGGGAGGGAGAGCGACCCAGTACTTC. It codes for CATSRGGRATQYF.

The chain employs TRBV2 and TRBJ2-7; 10 bases align to TRBD2. V shed 1 base, J shed 4 bases, and the junction held 7 bases outside the gene matches. The length of the CDR3 is 16 residues. Germline CDR1 SNHLY, CDR2 FYNNEI. For the CDR3, the DNA is TGTGCCAGCAGTGAAGGTACTAGCGGGACGATGTACGAGCAGTACTTC. This translates into CASSEGTSGTMYEQYF.

The table lists this clonotype with many counts. J is TRBJ2-1 and V is TRBV4-1; tentatively, D is TRBD2 (5 bases). Germline V gene data show CDR1 as MGHRA and CDR2 as YSYEKL. The CDR3 sequence is 14 residues long. V dropped 0 bases and J dropped 3 bases, with 6 bases sitting between them. The CDR3 here is CASSQELVYNEQFF. DNA of the CDR3: TGCGCCAGCAGCCAAGAACTAGTCTACAATGAGCAGTTCTTC.

The chain uses TRBV27 and TRBJ1-5; D is perhaps TRBD1 (5 bases). Trimming shortened V by 5 bases and J by 4 bases, and 15 bases separated the two germline ends. Germline V gene sequence: CDR1 MNHEY, CDR2 SMNVEV (reference sequence). This CDR3 region has 15 residues. As DNA, the CDR3 is TGTGCCAGCAGTGTAATATCAGGGAGGAATCAGCCCCAGCATTTT. Translating gives CASSVISGRNQPQHF.

This clonotype was observed many times. DNA of the CDR3: TGTGCCAGCAGTGCCCGGGACAGGGGACCCTACGAGCAGTACTTC. Translation: CASSARDRGPYEQYF. V gene TRBV6-1 combines with J gene TRBJ2-7; TRBD1 aligns across 10 bases. The CDR3 extends over 15 amino acids. V shed 4 bases, J shed 2 bases, and the junction held 5 bases outside the gene matches. Germline loops: CDR1 MNHNS, CDR2 SASEGT.

Turning to this clonotype: Germline and junction disagree at one end, which may indicate a read error. The J gene is TRBJ2-4, the V gene TRBV7-9; D is uncertain. The CDR3 is 16 residues long. Germline CDR1 reads SEHNR; CDR2 reads FQNEAQ (reference sequence). CDR3 nucleotides: TGTGCCGGCAGCTTAGGGCATTCTCTAGCCAAAAACATTCAGTACTTC. Residues: CAGSLGHSLAKNIQYF.

The chain couples TRBV19 to TRBJ2-3, with 9 positions matching TRBD2. Germline CDR1 is LNHDA and CDR2 is SQIVND (reference sequence). J gave up 4 bases and V 6 bases, and 11 bases lay outside the gene matches. The CDR3 has 16 amino acids. DNA for the CDR3: TGTGCCAGTAGCCGACTAGCGGTCGGGGGCGCAGATACGCAGTATTTT. This codes for CASSRLAVGGADTQYF. The full variable domain, its missing parts supplied by reference TRBV19 and TRBJ2-3, is DGGITQSPKYLFRKEGQNVTLSCEQNLNHDAMYWYRQDPGQGLRLIYYSQIVNDFQKGDIAEGYSVSREKKESFPLTVTSAQKNPTAFYLCASSRLAVGGADTQYFGPGTRLTVL.

This clonotype was seen at least ten times. The chain is built from TRBV6-2 or TRBV6-3 and TRBJ2-7; D gene uncertain. This CDR3 is 12 amino acids long. Trimming removed 1 base from V and 6 bases from J, with 7 bases in between. Looked up from germline, CDR1 is MNHEY and CDR2 is SVGEGT. The CDR3 nucleotides read TGTGCCAGCAGTTACTGGTCGGTCGAGCAGTACTTC. This gives the protein CASSYWSVEQYF.